What follows is one T cell receptor (beta chain) and its context. Its antigen is undetermined. Repertoires were generated with immunoSEQ multiplex PCR, while TCRdb's copy carries only in-frame clones and drops some. The table has 2 million to 3 million clones, 93% seen once. The data originate from a study of shared clonotypes between healthy human individuals. Points from the study as a whole: The donor pool, a small one, limited the genetic and exposure-history diversity represented.

Recent acute infections and vaccinations were absent in the healthy HIV-negative adult donors. With 6 bases removed from V and 0 bases from J, the gap between germline ends came to 14 bases. Germline V gene lookup returns CDR1 MNHEY and CDR2 SMNVEV (reference sequence). CDR3 size: 16 residues. The source is a man younger than 30 in good health. Some clones in this sample may be carry-over from other donors' samples. The rearrangement joins TRBV27 to TRBJ1-4; D is undetermined. Specimen: naive CD4+ T cells from PBMCs. Subset reported: CD45RA+ positively selected. The DNA of the CDR3 is TGTGCCAGCAGCCCTGTTAGGGCCCCAACTAATGAAAAACTGTTTTTT. It codes for CASSPVRAPTNEKLFF.